These T cell receptor beta chains were read from a single sample in a study of identical twins. One entry per CDR3 protein results from TCRdb running MiXCR on the 5' RACE reads. The top ten clones hold under 3% of a sample with a few hundred thousand distinct CDR3 sequences, 7.5% to 10% of them seen once. These data were also filed under a second study, of yellow fever vaccine responses in identical twins.

What was sequenced was PBMCs. The receptor source for this set is a woman aged 18 to 35 in good health. Both conserved end residues are part of each CDR3. D genes are given only for firm matches. Not every row has a clone size; where given, it reads once, few, many or a size class.

abundance	d_gene	v_gene	j_gene	CDR3aa	CDR3nt
few	TRBD1	TRBV6-2/TRBV6-3	TRBJ2-3	CASSYPGQGDTDTQYF	TGTGCCAGCAGTTACCCGGGACAGGGCGACACAGATACGCAGTATTTT
-	-	TRBV20-1	TRBJ2-7	CSASTTLPQGPLSYEQYF	TGCAGTGCTAGTACTACTCTTCCACAGGGTCCCCTCTCCTACGAGCAGTACTTC
few	TRBD2	TRBV20-1	TRBJ2-7	CSASSGGAYEQYF	TGCAGTGCTAGTAGCGGGGGGGCCTACGAGCAGTACTTC
-	-	TRBV7-7	TRBJ2-2	CASSSTYGELFF	TGTGCTAGCAGCTCGACATACGGGGAGCTGTTTTTT
-	TRBD1	TRBV6-1	TRBJ2-3	CATSSRDRATDTQYF	TGTGCCACCTCGTCCCGGGACAGGGCGACAGATACGCAGTATTTT
-	-	TRBV12-3/TRBV12-4	TRBJ1-6	CASSSGRSSYNSPLHF	TGTGCCAGCAGTTCTGGTCGTAGCTCCTATAATTCACCCCTCCACTTT
-	TRBD1	TRBV12-3/TRBV12-4	TRBJ1-2	CASSSQPRTGGSF	TGTGCCAGCAGTTCCCAACCCAGGACAGGAGGATCCTTC
-	-	TRBV29-1	TRBJ2-6	CSVEKESSGANVLTF	TGCAGCGTTGAAAAAGAAAGCTCTGGGGCCAACGTCCTGACTTTC
many	-	TRBV25-1	TRBJ2-1	CASSELKEQFF	TGTGCCAGCAGTGAATTAAAAGAGCAGTTCTTC
many	-	TRBV5-6	TRBJ2-7	CASSLDPYHYEQYF	TGTGCCAGCAGCTTGGATCCCTACCACTACGAGCAGTACTTC
many	TRBD2	TRBV6-4	TRBJ2-1	CASSDVAGDYNEQFF	TGTGCCAGCAGTGACGTTGCGGGAGATTACAATGAGCAGTTCTTC
-	-	TRBV20-1	TRBJ2-7	CSCGQAPGSYEQYF	TGCAGCTGTGGCCAGGCTCCGGGGTCCTACGAGCAGTACTTC
many	TRBD1	TRBV12-3/TRBV12-4	TRBJ1-4	CTSRDRVGEKLFF	TGTACCAGCAGAGACAGGGTTGGAGAAAAACTGTTTTTT
-	-	TRBV10-1	TRBJ2-1	CASSDPGSNEQFF	TGCGCCAGCAGTGACCCCGGTTCCAATGAGCAGTTCTTC
many	-	TRBV9	TRBJ2-3	CASSVNLDTQYF	TGTGCCAGCAGCGTCAATTTAGATACGCAGTATTTT
many	TRBD2	TRBV5-1	TRBJ2-1	CASSQNPSGGPNEQFF	TGCGCCAGCAGCCAGAACCCGAGCGGGGGGCCCAATGAGCAGTTCTTC
many	-	TRBV12-3/TRBV12-4	TRBJ2-2	CASRSGPTLMDTGELFF	TGTGCCAGCCGTTCAGGTCCTACCTTAATGGACACCGGGGAGCTGTTTTTT
few	TRBD1	TRBV6-5	TRBJ1-6	CASSHGQGIGSPLHF	TGTGCCAGCAGTCACGGACAGGGGATAGGATCACCCCTCCACTTT
-	-	TRBV19	TRBJ2-1	CASSDVGYNEQFF	TGTGCCAGTAGTGACGTCGGATACAATGAGCAGTTCTTC
-	-	TRBV5-1	TRBJ2-1	CASSLGTTLNNEQFF	TGCGCCAGCAGCTTGGGTACGACGTTGAACAATGAGCAGTTCTTC
-	TRBD1	TRBV30	TRBJ2-1	CAWSPAGTGGYNEQFF	TGTGCCTGGAGCCCTGCCGGGACAGGGGGCTACAATGAGCAGTTCTTC
-	TRBD1	TRBV25-1	TRBJ2-3	CASSVVGTGVADTQYF	TGTGCCAGCAGTGTTGTCGGGACAGGGGTGGCAGATACGCAGTATTTT
-	-	TRBV3-1	TRBJ2-6	CASSLIVGRGAQGANVLTF	TGTGCCAGCAGCCTGATTGTTGGGCGTGGGGCGCAAGGGGCCAACGTCCTGACTTTC
few	-	TRBV7-3	TRBJ2-5	CASSLTSFETQYF	TGTGCCAGCAGCTTAACCAGCTTTGAGACCCAGTACTTC